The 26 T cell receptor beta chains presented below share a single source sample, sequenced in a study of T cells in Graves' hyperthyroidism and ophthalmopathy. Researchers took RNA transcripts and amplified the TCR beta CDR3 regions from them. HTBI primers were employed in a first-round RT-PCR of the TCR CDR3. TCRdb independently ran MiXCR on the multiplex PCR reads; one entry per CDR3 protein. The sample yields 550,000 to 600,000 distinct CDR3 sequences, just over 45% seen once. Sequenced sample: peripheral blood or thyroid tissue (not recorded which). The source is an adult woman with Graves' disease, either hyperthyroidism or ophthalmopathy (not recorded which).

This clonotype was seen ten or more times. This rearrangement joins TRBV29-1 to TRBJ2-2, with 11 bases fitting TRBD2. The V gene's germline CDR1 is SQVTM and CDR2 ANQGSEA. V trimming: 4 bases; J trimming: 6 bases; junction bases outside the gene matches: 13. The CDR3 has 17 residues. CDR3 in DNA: TGCAGCGTTGCAGGGACTAGCGGTCCCCGATGGGCCGGGGAGCTGTTTTTT. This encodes CSVAGTSGPRWAGELFF.

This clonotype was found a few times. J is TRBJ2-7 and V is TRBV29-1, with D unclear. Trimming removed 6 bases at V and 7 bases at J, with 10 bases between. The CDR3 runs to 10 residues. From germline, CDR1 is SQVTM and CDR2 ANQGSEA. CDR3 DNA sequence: TGCAGCGTACGTCTGGGGGAGCAGTACTTC. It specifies CSVRLGEQYF.

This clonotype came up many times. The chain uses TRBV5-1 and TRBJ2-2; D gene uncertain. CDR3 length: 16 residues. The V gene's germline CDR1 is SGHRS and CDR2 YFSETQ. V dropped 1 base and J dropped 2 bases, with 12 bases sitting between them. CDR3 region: CASSLSANVNTGELFF. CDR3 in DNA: TGCGCCAGCAGCTTGTCAGCGAATGTTAACACCGGGGAGCTGTTTTTT.

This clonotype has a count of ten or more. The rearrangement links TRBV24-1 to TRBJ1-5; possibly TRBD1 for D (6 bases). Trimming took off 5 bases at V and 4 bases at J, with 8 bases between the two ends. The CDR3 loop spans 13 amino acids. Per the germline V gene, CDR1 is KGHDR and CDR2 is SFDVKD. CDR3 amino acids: CATSVTGNQPQHF. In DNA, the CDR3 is TGTGCCACCAGTGTAACAGGGAATCAGCCCCAGCATTTT.

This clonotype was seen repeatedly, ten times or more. The DNA for the CDR3 is TGTGCCAGCAGCGTAAAACCGCAGACAGACGACTATGGCTACACCTTC. Amino acids: CASSVKPQTDDYGYTF. V is TRBV9 and J is TRBJ1-2; weak D call: TRBD1 (5 bases). Germline V CDR1 and CDR2: SGDLS, YYNGEE. The CDR3 runs 16 residues. V was trimmed by 1 base and J by 3 bases, leaving 16 bases between them.

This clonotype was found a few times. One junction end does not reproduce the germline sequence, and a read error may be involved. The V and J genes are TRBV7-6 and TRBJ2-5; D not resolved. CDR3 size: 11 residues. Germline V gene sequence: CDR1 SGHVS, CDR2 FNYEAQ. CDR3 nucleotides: TGTGCCAGCAGCTTTATGGACGCCTCCGAATTC. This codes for CASSFMDASEF.

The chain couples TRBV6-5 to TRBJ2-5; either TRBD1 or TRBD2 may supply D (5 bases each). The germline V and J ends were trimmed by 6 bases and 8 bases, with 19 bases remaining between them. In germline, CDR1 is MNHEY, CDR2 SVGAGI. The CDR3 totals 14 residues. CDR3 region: CASSLEGKVATQYF. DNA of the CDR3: TGTGCCAGCAGCTTAGAGGGGAAAGTGGCTACCCAGTACTTC.

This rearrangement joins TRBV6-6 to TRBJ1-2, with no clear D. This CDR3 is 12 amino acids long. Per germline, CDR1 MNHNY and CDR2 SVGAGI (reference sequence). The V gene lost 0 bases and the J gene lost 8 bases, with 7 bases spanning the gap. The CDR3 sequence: CASSYSFRGYTF. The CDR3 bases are TGTGCCAGCAGTTACTCGTTCAGGGGCTACACCTTC.

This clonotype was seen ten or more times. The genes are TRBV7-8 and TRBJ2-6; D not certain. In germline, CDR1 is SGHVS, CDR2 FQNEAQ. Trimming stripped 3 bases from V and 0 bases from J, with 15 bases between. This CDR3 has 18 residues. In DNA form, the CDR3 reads TGTGCCAGCAGCTTTGTTCTCGCATTTCACTCTGGGGCCAACGTCCTGACTTTC. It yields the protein CASSFVLAFHSGANVLTF.

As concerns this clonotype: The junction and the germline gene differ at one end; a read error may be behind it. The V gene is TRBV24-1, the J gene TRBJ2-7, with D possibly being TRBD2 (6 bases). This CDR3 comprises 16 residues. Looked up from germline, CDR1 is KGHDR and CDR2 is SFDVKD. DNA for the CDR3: TGTGCCAGCAGTTACAGGCCGGGAGCAAGGGAGAACGAGCAGTACTTC. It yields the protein CASSYRPGARENEQYF.

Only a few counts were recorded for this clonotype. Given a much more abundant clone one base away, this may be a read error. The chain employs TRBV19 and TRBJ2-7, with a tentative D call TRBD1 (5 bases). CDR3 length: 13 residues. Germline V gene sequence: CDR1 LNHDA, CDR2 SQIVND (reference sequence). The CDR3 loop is CAGSILDSYEQYF. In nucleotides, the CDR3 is TGTGCCGGTAGTATACTCGACAGCTACGAGCAGTACTTC.

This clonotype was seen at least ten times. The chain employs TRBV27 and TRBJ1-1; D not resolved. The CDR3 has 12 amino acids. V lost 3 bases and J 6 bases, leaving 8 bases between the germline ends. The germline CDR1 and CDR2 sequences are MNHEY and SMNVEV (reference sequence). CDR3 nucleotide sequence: TGTGCCAGCAGTTTCCTTAACGCTGAAGCTTTCTTT. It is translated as CASSFLNAEAFF.

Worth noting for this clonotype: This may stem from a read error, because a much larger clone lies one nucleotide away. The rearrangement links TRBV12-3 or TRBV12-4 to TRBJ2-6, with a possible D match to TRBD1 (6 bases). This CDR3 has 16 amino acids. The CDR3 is CAGSLGPGAGANVLTF. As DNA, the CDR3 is TGTGCCGGCAGTTTAGGACCAGGGGCTGGGGCCAACGTCCTGACTTTC.

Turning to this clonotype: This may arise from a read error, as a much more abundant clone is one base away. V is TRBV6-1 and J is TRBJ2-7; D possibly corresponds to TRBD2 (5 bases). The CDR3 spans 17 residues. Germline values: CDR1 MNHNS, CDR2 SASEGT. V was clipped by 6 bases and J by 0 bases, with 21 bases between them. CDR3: CASSQAYGRGRSYEQYF. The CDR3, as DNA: TGTGCCAGCAGCCAAGCTTATGGACGGGGTCGCTCCTACGAGCAGTACTTC.

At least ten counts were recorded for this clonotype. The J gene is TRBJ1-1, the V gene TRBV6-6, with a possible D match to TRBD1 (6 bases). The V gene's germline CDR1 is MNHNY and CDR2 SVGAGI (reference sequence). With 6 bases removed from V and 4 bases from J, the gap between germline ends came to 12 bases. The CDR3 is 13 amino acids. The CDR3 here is CASSPGGRTEAFF. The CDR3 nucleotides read TGTGCCAGCAGCCCCGGGGGGCGCACTGAAGCTTTCTTT.

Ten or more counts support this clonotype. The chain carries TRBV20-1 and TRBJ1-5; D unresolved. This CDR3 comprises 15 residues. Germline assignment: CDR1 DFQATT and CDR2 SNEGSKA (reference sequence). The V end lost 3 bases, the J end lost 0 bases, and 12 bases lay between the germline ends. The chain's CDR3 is CSASQQPHSNQPQHF. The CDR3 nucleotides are TGCAGTGCTAGTCAGCAGCCCCATAGCAATCAGCCCCAGCATTTT.

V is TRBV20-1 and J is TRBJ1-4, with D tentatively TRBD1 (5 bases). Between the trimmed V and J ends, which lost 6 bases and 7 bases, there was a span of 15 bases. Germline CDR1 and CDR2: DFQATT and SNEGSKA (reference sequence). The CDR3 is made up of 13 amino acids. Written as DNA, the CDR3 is TGCAGTGCCCGTGGAATAGGGACTGAAAAACTGTTTTTT. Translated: CSARGIGTEKLFF.

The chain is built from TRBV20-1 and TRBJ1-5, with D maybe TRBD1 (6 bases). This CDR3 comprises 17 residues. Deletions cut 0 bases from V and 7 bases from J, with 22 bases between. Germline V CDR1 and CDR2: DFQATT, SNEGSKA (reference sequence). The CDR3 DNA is TGCAGTGCTAGAGATTACGAAGCGGGAGGGACACGGCAGCCCCAGCATTTT. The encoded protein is CSARDYEAGGTRQPQHF.

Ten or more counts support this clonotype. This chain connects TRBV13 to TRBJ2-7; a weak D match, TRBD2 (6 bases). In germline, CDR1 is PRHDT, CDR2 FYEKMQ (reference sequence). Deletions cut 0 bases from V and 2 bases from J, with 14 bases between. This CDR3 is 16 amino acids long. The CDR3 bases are TGTGCCAGCAGCTTAGGGGAGGGTAGCGAGCCCTACGAGCAGTACTTC. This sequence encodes CASSLGEGSEPYEQYF.

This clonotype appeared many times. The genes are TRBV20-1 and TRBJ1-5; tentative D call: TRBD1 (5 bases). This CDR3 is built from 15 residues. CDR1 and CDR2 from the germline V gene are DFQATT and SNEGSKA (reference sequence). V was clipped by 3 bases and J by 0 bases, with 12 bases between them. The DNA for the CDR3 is TGCAGTGCTAGGACGACAGAATATAGCAATCAGCCCCAGCATTTT. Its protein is CSARTTEYSNQPQHF.

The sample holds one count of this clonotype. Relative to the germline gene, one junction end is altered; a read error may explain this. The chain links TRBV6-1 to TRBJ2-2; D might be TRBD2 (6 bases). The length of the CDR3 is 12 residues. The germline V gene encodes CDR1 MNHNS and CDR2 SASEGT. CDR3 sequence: CASTLEPGGLFF. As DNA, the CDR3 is TGTGCCAGCACCCTTGAACCCGGGGGGCTGTTTTTT.

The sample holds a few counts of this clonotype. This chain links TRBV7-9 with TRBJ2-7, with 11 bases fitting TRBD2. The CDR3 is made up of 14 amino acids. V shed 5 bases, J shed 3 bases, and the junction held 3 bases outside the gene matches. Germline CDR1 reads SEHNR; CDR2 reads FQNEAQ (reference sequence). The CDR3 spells CASSDGTSGYEQYF. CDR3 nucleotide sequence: TGTGCCAGCAGCGACGGGACTAGCGGCTACGAGCAGTACTTC.

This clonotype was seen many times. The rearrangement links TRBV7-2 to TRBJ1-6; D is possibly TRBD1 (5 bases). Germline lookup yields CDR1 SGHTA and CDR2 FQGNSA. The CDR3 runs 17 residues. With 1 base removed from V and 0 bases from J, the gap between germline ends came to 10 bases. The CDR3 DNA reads TGTGCCAGCAGCTTAGAGAGCCAGGGCTCCTATAATTCACCCCTCCACTTT. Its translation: CASSLESQGSYNSPLHF.

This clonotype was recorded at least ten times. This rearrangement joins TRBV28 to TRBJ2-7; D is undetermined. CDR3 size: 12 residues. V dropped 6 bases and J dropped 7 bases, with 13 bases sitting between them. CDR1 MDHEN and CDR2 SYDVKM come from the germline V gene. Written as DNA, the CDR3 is TGTGCCAGCAGGCTTTCGGGCGGAGAGCAGTACTTC. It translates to CASRLSGGEQYF.

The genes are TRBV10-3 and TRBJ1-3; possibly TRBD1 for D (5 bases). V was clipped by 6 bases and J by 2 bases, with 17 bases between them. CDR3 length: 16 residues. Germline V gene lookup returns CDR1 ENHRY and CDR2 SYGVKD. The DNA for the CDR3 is TGTGCCATCAGACCGGGACGCACTACCCCTGGAAACACCATATATTTT. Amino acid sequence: CAIRPGRTTPGNTIYF.

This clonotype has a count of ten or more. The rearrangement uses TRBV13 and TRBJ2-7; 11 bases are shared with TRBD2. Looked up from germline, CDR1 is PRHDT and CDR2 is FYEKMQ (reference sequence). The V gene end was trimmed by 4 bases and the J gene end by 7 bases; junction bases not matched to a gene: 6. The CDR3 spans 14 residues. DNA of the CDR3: TGTGCCAGCAGCTCGGGACTAGCGGTAGAGGAGCAGTACTTC. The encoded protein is CASSSGLAVEEQYF.